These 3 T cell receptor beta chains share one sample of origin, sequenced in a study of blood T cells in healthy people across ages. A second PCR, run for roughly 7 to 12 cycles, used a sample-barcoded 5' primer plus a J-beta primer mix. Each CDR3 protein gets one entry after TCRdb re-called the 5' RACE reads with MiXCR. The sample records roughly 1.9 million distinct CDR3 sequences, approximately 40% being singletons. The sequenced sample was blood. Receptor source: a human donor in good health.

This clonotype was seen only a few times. CDR3 residues: CASSLNSRDRVYGYTF. CDR3 bases: TGTGCCAGCAGCCTAAACTCCCGGGACAGGGTCTATGGCTACACCTTC. V is TRBV7-2 and J is TRBJ1-2, with 9 bases aligning to TRBD1. The V segment lost 5 bases and the J segment 4 bases; nucleotides outside the gene matches: 11. The CDR3 consists of 16 residues. The V gene's germline CDR1 is SGHTA and CDR2 FQGNSA.

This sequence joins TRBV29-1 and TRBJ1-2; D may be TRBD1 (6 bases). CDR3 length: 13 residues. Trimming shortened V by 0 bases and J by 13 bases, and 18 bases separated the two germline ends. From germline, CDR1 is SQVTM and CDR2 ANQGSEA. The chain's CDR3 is CSVEEGGGLRSTF. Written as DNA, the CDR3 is TGCAGCGTTGAAGAAGGAGGGGGGTTGAGGAGCACCTTC.

Written as DNA, the CDR3 is TGTGCCAGCAGCTCCAGGGTGACCTATGGCTACACCTTC. Translating gives CASSSRVTYGYTF. The chain combines TRBV13 with TRBJ1-2; a weak D match, TRBD1 (5 bases). With 4 bases removed from V and 4 bases from J, the gap between germline ends came to 10 bases. The CDR3 sequence is 13 residues long. The germline gives CDR1 PRHDT, CDR2 FYEKMQ (reference sequence).